This T cell receptor beta chain was identified during a study of blood T cells in healthy people across ages. Primers used in a second PCR of about 7 to 12 cycles were a sample-barcoded 5' primer and a J-beta primer mix. Every sample gave at least 2.5 million paired-end reads containing CDR3. MiXCR, run by TCRdb on the 5' RACE reads, gives a single entry per CDR3 protein. The data hold around 870,000 distinct CDR3 sequences, with around 30% observed a single time. The CDR3 has 13 residues. Germline lookup yields CDR1 SGHRS and CDR2 YFSETQ. Deletions cut 2 bases from V and 2 bases from J, with 8 bases between. Study-level results: The fall in TCR beta diversity per million T cells was roughly linear with age. Strong correlation was found linking TCR beta diversity to naive T cell percentage. Long-lived and aged donors differed, with more naive CD4+ cells and higher diversity in the long-lived.

This clonotype was counted many times. The antigen remains undetermined. V gene TRBV5-1 combines with J gene TRBJ2-7; D is unclear. The clonotype originates from a woman at least 80 years old in good health. The specimen sequenced was blood. The CDR3 sequence: CASSFTDPYEQYF. CDR3 nucleotides: TGCGCCAGCAGCTTTACAGACCCCTACGAGCAGTACTTC.